A single sample is the source of the 15 T cell receptor beta chains below, sequenced in a study of T cell repertoires in cytomegalovirus infection (dated by TCRdb to the late 2010s). Data came from an Illumina HiSeq 1500. The public reads were run again by TCRdb, first through fastp at Q25 and then through MiXCR, and only productive beta chains were kept. Rows matching on CDR3 protein sequence are summarized as one entry with the most common DNA and genes. The sample table shows 250,000 to 300,000 distinct CDR3 sequences, and about 25% are seen once. The top ten clonotypes cover 11% to 15% of the sample. The specimen sequenced was PBMCs. Every receptor here comes from a human donor in good health (CMV status not recorded). Some clones in this sample may be carry-over from other donors' samples.

The chain employs TRBV6-6 and TRBJ2-5; D remains ambiguous. V was clipped by 2 bases and J by 2 bases, with 12 bases between them. CDR3 length equals 15 residues. Germline V gene data show CDR1 as MNHNY and CDR2 as SVGAGI (reference sequence). The CDR3: CASSYGSLGQETQYF. Written as DNA, the CDR3 is TGTGCCAGCAGTTACGGCAGTCTGGGTCAAGAGACCCAGTACTTC.

This clonotype has a count of ten or more. V gene TRBV7-2 combines with J gene TRBJ2-1; 9 nucleotides line up with TRBD2. The germline gives CDR1 SGHTA, CDR2 FQGNSA. The ends lost 0 bases at V and 5 bases at J; junction bases unmatched: 5. The CDR3 runs 16 residues. This CDR3 is CASSLALGGRDNEQFF. CDR3 in DNA: TGTGCCAGCAGCTTAGCGCTCGGCGGGAGGGACAATGAGCAGTTCTTC.

This clonotype was picked up a small number of times. V usage is TRBV7-2 and J usage is TRBJ1-1, with D maybe TRBD1 (5 bases). V lost 1 base and J 7 bases, leaving 10 bases between the germline ends. This CDR3 contains 13 residues. Looked up from germline, CDR1 is SGHTA and CDR2 is FQGNSA. CDR3 sequence reads: CASSLGGAVEAFF. Written as DNA, the CDR3 is TGTGCCAGCAGCTTAGGAGGGGCGGTTGAAGCTTTCTTT.

The chain employs TRBV25-1 and TRBJ1-6; D is uncertain. With 4 bases removed from V and 9 bases from J, the gap between germline ends came to 13 bases. Germline CDR1 and CDR2: MGHDK and SYGVNS. The CDR3 totals 14 residues. CDR3 sequence: CASSGGSGVSPLHF. CDR3 in DNA: TGTGCCAGCAGTGGCGGATCCGGGGTTTCACCCCTCCACTTT.

CDR3 sequence (DNA): TGTGCCAGCAGCCCCGAAAGGGGAAACACCGGGGAGCTGTTTTTT. Encoded protein: CASSPERGNTGELFF. The J gene is TRBJ2-2, the V gene TRBV6-2 or TRBV6-3; tentative D call: TRBD1 (5 bases). CDR3 length: 15 residues. V dropped 6 bases and J dropped 2 bases, with 13 bases sitting between them. The germline CDR1 and CDR2 sequences are MNHEY and SVGEGT.

This chain uses TRBV4-1 with TRBJ1-1, with D maybe TRBD1 (5 bases). This CDR3 comprises 14 residues. V dropped 2 bases and J dropped 4 bases, with 11 bases sitting between them. Germline CDR1 reads MGHRA; CDR2 reads YSYEKL. The CDR3 spells CASSQTDRTTEAFF. The CDR3 nucleotides are TGCGCCAGCAGCCAAACTGACAGAACCACTGAAGCTTTCTTT.

This clonotype was found many times. The rearrangement links TRBV7-2 to TRBJ2-1; D is unresolved. Deletions cut 5 bases from V and 5 bases from J, with 13 bases between. The CDR3 is 14 residues long. CDR1 SGHTA and CDR2 FQGNSA come from the germline V gene. CDR3 in amino acids: CASSPRTANNEQFF. DNA for the CDR3: TGTGCCAGCAGCCCCAGGACGGCAAACAATGAGCAGTTCTTC.

This clonotype was seen ten or more times. The genes are TRBV7-3 and TRBJ1-2; D gene ambiguous. Germline-derived CDR1 and CDR2 are SGHTA and FQGTGA. The CDR3 runs 13 residues. The ends were cut back, 5 bases at V and 7 bases at J, with 14 bases in the middle. This chain's CDR3 is CASSHGRQSGYTF. The CDR3 DNA sequence: TGTGCCAGCAGCCATGGACGGCAGAGTGGCTACACCTTC. The full variable domain, completed using reference TRBV7-3 and TRBJ1-2, is GAGVSQTPSNKVTEKGKYVELRCDPISGHTALYWYRQSLGQGPEFLIYFQGTGAADDSGLPNDRFFAVRPEGSVSTLKIQRTERGDSAVYLCASSHGRQSGYTFGSGTRLTVV.

This clonotype was seen a handful of times. This chain connects TRBV15 to TRBJ1-1; no clear D gene. V was trimmed by 3 bases and J by 5 bases, leaving 13 bases between them. CDR1 and CDR2 from the germline V gene are LNHNV and YYDKDF (reference sequence). The CDR3 is 14 residues long. This CDR3 is CATSSLGRRTEAFF. In DNA, the CDR3 is TGTGCCACCAGCAGCCTCGGGAGGCGGACTGAAGCTTTCTTT.

This clonotype showed up many times. The chain combines TRBV6-1 with TRBJ2-3; 9 bases agree with TRBD1. Germline trimming cut 2 bases from V and 2 bases from J; bases unmatched to any gene: 5. The CDR3 loop spans 16 amino acids. Germline V lookup: CDR1 MNHNS, CDR2 SASEGT. CDR3 sequence reads: CASSELGQGFTDTQYF. CDR3 sequence (DNA): TGTGCCAGCAGTGAACTCGGACAGGGGTTCACAGATACGCAGTATTTT.

This clonotype was recorded many times. The chain carries TRBV7-2 and TRBJ2-7, with 12 nucleotides matching TRBD2. CDR1 and CDR2 (germline): SGHTA, FQGNSA. The length of the CDR3 is 15 residues. With V trimmed by 5 bases and J by 3 bases, 5 bases remained unmatched. The CDR3 coding sequence is TGTGCCAGCAGCCAAGGACTAGCGGGAAACTACGAGCAGTACTTC. Amino acid sequence: CASSQGLAGNYEQYF.

V gene TRBV7-3 combines with J gene TRBJ1-1; D is unresolved. The CDR3 is made up of 13 amino acids. CDR1 is SGHTA, CDR2 FQGTGA, per germline. With 6 bases removed from V and 3 bases from J, the gap between germline ends came to 11 bases. CDR3 bases: TGTGCCAGCAGTGTAGGCTGGGACACTGAAGCTTTCTTT. Translation: CASSVGWDTEAFF.

This chain links TRBV11-2 with TRBJ2-1; D is perhaps TRBD1 (6 bases). Germline CDR1 and CDR2: SGHAT and FQNNGV. CDR3 length: 14 amino acids. V lost 7 bases and J lost 5, with 15 bases in between. The chain's CDR3 is CASNLDRGDNEQFF. The CDR3 DNA is TGTGCCAGCAACCTGGACAGAGGGGACAATGAGCAGTTCTTC.

The gene calls are TRBV27 and TRBJ1-5; perhaps TRBD1 as D (5 bases). Trimming removed 5 bases from V and 5 bases from J, with 19 bases in between. Germline CDR1 and CDR2: MNHEY and SMNVEV (reference sequence). The CDR3 runs 16 residues. For the CDR3, the DNA is TGTGCCAGCAGTCCCTCCGGGGGGGTAGGGGATCAGCCCCAGCATTTT. Protein product: CASSPSGGVGDQPQHF.

V is TRBV6-6 and J is TRBJ1-5, with TRBD1 matching 7 bases. Germline V gene lookup returns CDR1 MNHNY and CDR2 SVGAGI (reference sequence). J lost 1 base, V lost 4 bases, and 7 bases had no gene match. The length of the CDR3 is 16 residues. The CDR3 coding sequence is TGTGCCAGCAGTTCGGACAGGAGATTAAGCAATCAGCCCCAGCATTTT. Protein: CASSSDRRLSNQPQHF.